Below are 14 T cell receptor beta chains sequenced from a single sample in a study of neoadjuvant nivolumab and ipilimumab in lung cancer. Repertoires were generated with immunoSEQ multiplex PCR, while TCRdb's copy carries only in-frame clones and drops some. Of 39,000 or so clones in the sample, about 91% are singletons; the top ten hold approximately 3.3%. This specimen consisted of peripheral blood, obtained before neoadjuvant nivolumab, alone or with ipilimumab. The receptors originated from an adult with non-small cell lung cancer.

A few counts support this clone. The chain carries TRBV10-1 and TRBJ2-7; tentative D call: TRBD2 (5 bases). Germline V gene lookup returns CDR1 WNHNN and CDR2 SYGVQD (reference sequence). CDR3 length: 14 amino acids. Trimming cost V 4 bases and J 6 bases, with 16 bases left between them. The CDR3 DNA reads TGCGCCAGCAGTGCCGGTACAGCTGGGAGCGAGCAGTACTTC. It translates to CASSAGTAGSEQYF.

The rearrangement joins TRBV5-4 to TRBJ2-1; tentative D call: TRBD2 (6 bases). The CDR3 runs 15 residues. Trimming pared 3 bases from V and 4 bases from J, leaving 14 bases between. In germline, CDR1 is SGHNT, CDR2 YYREEE (reference sequence). The CDR3 loop reads CASSSRDSIYNEQFF. CDR3 in DNA: TGTGCCAGCAGCTCCCGGGACTCCATTTACAATGAGCAGTTCTTC.

This clone was seen a single time. CDR3: CSVGGANYGYTF. The DNA of the CDR3 is TGCAGCGTTGGGGGAGCTAACTATGGCTACACCTTC. The chain uses TRBV29-1 and TRBJ1-2; unclear D gene. Deletions cut 4 bases from V and 0 bases from J, with 6 bases between. This CDR3 spans 12 amino acids. Germline V CDR1 and CDR2: SQVTM, ANQGSEA.

The V gene is TRBV6-5, the J gene TRBJ2-1; 8 nucleotides align to TRBD2. V was pared by 7 bases and J by 3 bases, with 8 bases of the junction left unmatched. CDR3 length: 15 amino acids. CDR1 is MNHEY, CDR2 SVGAGI, per germline. CDR3 coding DNA: TGTGCCAGCACGTCTGGGACTAGTATCTACAATGAGCAGTTCTTC. Protein sequence: CASTSGTSIYNEQFF.

The chain recombines TRBV18 with TRBJ2-5, with D possibly being TRBD1 or TRBD2 (6 bases each). Germline CDR1 reads KGHSH; CDR2 reads LQKENI. The CDR3 length is 14 residues. Trimming pared 3 bases from V and 3 bases from J, leaving 11 bases between. CDR3 residues: CASSPMGGEETQYF. The CDR3 DNA follows: TGTGCCAGCTCACCGATGGGGGGCGAAGAGACCCAGTACTTC. The full variable domain, completed using reference TRBV18 and TRBJ2-5, is NAGVMQNPRHLVRRRGQEARLRCSPMKGHSHVYWYRQLPEEGLKFMVYLQKENIIDESGMPKERFSAEFPKEGPSILRIQQVVRGDSAAYFCASSPMGGEETQYFGPGTRLLVL.

The chain employs TRBV4-2 and TRBJ2-7; 8 bases map to TRBD2. The CDR3 extends over 15 amino acids. V dropped 0 bases and J dropped 7; count of bases not matched to a gene: 8. Germline V CDR1 and CDR2: LGHNA, YNFKEQ. The CDR3 bases are TGTGCCAGCAGCCAAGATGTTAAGGGACTAGAAGAGCAGTACTTC. This gives the protein CASSQDVKGLEEQYF.

V gene TRBV29-1 combines with J gene TRBJ2-3; 14 nucleotides match TRBD2. The CDR3 is made up of 16 amino acids. Germline V gene lookup returns CDR1 SQVTM and CDR2 ANQGSEA. V was pared by 6 bases and J by 3 bases, with 8 bases of the junction left unmatched. The CDR3 nucleotides read TGCAGCGTCCGCAGGGGACTAGCGGGAGTAACAGATACGCAGTATTTT. This sequence encodes CSVRRGLAGVTDTQYF.

The J gene is TRBJ2-7, the V gene TRBV4-1; a possible D gene is TRBD1 (5 bases). V dropped 1 base and J dropped 7 bases, with 20 bases sitting between them. Germline V CDR1 and CDR2: MGHRA, YSYEKL. CDR3 length: 16 amino acids. CDR3 sequence (DNA): TGCGCCAGCAGCCAAGTCCCAAGACAGCGAAGGGGAGAGCAGTACTTC. This gives the protein CASSQVPRQRRGEQYF.

The V and J genes are TRBV29-1 and TRBJ2-5; no clear D. CDR1 SQVTM and CDR2 ANQGSEA come from the germline V gene. There are 10 residues in the CDR3. Trimming pared 4 bases from V and 5 bases from J, leaving 5 bases between. The CDR3 protein is CSVGRETQYF. Written as DNA, the CDR3 is TGCAGCGTTGGAAGGGAGACCCAGTACTTC.

This chain links TRBV7-3 with TRBJ2-2; D is unclear. The CDR3 covers 14 residues. Trimming removed 4 bases from V and 5 bases from J, with 11 bases in between. The germline V gene has CDR1 SGHTA and CDR2 FQGTGA. The CDR3: CASSSPTGTGELFF. In DNA, the CDR3 is TGTGCCAGCAGCTCCCCGACCGGGACCGGGGAGCTGTTTTTT.

The chain joins TRBV30 to TRBJ2-6, with no clear D. This CDR3 has 14 residues. Per the germline V gene, CDR1 is GTSNPN and CDR2 is SVGIG (reference sequence). Trimming took 0 bases from V and 5 from J, leaving 8 bases between them. DNA of the CDR3: TGTGCCTGGAGTGTCCATGGAAGGGCCAACGTCCTGACTTTC. Its protein product is CAWSVHGRANVLTF.

The chain joins TRBV2 to TRBJ2-5; either TRBD1 or TRBD2 may fit D (5 bases each). CDR3 length: 12 amino acids. Germline-derived CDR1 and CDR2 are SNHLY and FYNNEI. Deletions cut 5 bases from V and 5 bases from J, with 9 bases between. The CDR3 DNA reads as TGTGCCAGCAGTCAATGGGGGGAGACCCAGTACTTC. Its translation: CASSQWGETQYF.

The V gene is TRBV7-6, the J gene TRBJ2-1; 13 nucleotides match TRBD2. Germline-derived CDR1 and CDR2 are SGHVS and FNYEAQ. There are 16 residues in the CDR3. J lost 3 bases, V lost 5 bases, and 4 bases had no gene match. In DNA form, the CDR3 reads TGTGCCAGCAGCGAAGGACTAGCGGGAGACTACAATGAGCAGTTCTTC. Its translation: CASSEGLAGDYNEQFF.

The chain links TRBV28 to TRBJ1-2, with D possibly TRBD1 on 6 matching bases. Trimming removed 1 base at V and 4 bases at J, with 16 bases between. The CDR3 runs 16 residues. Germline loops: CDR1 MDHEN, CDR2 SYDVKM. The CDR3 nucleotides are TGTGCCAGCAGTTTATATGGCGTCGGGGGCACCTATGGCTACACCTTC. The encoded protein is CASSLYGVGGTYGYTF.